These 17 T cell receptor beta chains originate from one sample sequenced in a study of T cells in women clearing cervical HPV infection. Clones were read by immunoSEQ multiplex PCR, and TCRdb kept only the in-frame ones, dropping some. This table holds some 24,000 clones. The specimen sequenced was blood buffy coat. The source is a woman aged 18 to 75 with a cervical HPV16 infection that either progressed to CIN3+ or cleared (not recorded which).

On this clone itself: An end of the junction does not agree with germline; a read error may underlie this. The missing CDR3 end, 3 residues past where the read stops, is filled in from the germline J gene. The sample has other DNA sequences that encode this CDR3 too. The chain is built from TRBV6-2 or TRBV6-3 and TRBJ1-3, with D unresolved. The CDR3 spans 13 residues. Germline loops: CDR1 MNHEY, CDR2 SVGEGT. The CDR3 loop is CASSDDPGNTIYF. The CDR3 DNA, read in part, is TGTGCCAGCAGCGATGACCCGGGGAACACT.

Worth noting for this clone: Sequencing ends 3 residues short of the CDR3 end; the germline J gene provides the rest. The J gene is TRBJ2-4, the V gene TRBV7-9; D gene ambiguous. CDR3 length equals 15 residues. CDR1 is SEHNR and CDR2 is FQNEAQ in the germline V gene (reference sequence). Trimming cost V 3 bases and J 1 base, with 10 bases left between them. The CDR3 bases that were read are TGTGCCAGCAGCTTTACGGGTTCGGCCAAAAACATT. This translates into CASSFTGSAKNI. The full CDR3 protein is CASSFTGSAKNIQYF.

About this clone itself: The CDR3 goes on 3 residues after the read ends, and that part is filled in from the germline J gene. J is TRBJ1-3 and V is TRBV5-4; no clear D. CDR3 length: 14 residues. Trimming removed 0 bases from V and 0 bases from J, with 4 bases in between. Germline loops: CDR1 SGHNT, CDR2 YYREEE (reference sequence). The sequenced CDR3 bases are TGTGCCAGCAGCTTGGGCAGCTCTGGAAACACC. Translating it yields CASSLGSSGNT. The entire CDR3 is CASSLGSSGNTIYF.

On this clone itself: Read sequence stops 3 residues before the CDR3 end, and the germline J gene provides the missing end. The chain employs TRBV7-9 and TRBJ2-2; 10 positions match TRBD1. The CDR3 spans 15 residues. CDR1 SEHNR and CDR2 FQNEAQ come from the germline V gene (reference sequence). After removal of 5 bases from V and 4 bases from J, the junction contained 4 bases not matched to a gene. The sequenced CDR3 bases are TGTGCCAGCAGCCCCGACAGGGGGCGCACCGGGGAG. As protein: CASSPDRGRTGE. The CDR3 in its entirety is CASSPDRGRTGELFF.

Concerning this clone itself: Read sequence stops 3 residues before the CDR3 end, and the germline J gene provides the missing end. The chain has TRBV5-1 and TRBJ1-4, with D unresolved. The CDR3 covers 16 residues. V lost 0 bases and J 5 bases, leaving 14 bases between the germline ends. Germline CDR1 reads SGHRS; CDR2 reads YFSETQ. CDR3 amino acids: CASSLVMAERNEKLFF. The DNA read from the CDR3 is TGCGCCAGCAGCTTGGTTATGGCAGAGAGGAATGAAAAA.

Of note for this clone: The DNA ends 3 residues before the CDR3 does, and the rest of the CDR3 is filled in from the germline J gene. The chain has TRBV2 and TRBJ1-2, with D possibly matching TRBD1 (5 bases). CDR1 and CDR2 (germline): SNHLY, FYNNEI. The CDR3 has 13 residues. The DNA read from the CDR3 is TGTGCCAGCAGTGATCAAAGCGGGGGTACT. Translation gives CASSDQSGGT. The CDR3, in full, reads CASSDQSGGTYTF.

Concerning this clone itself: The read falls 3 residues short of the CDR3 end, and the missing part is taken from the germline J gene. The chain joins TRBV10-3 to TRBJ2-1, with 14 positions matching TRBD2. CDR3 size: 17 residues. CDR1 is ENHRY, CDR2 SYGVKD, per germline. Trimming cost V 2 bases and J 8 bases; bases outside gene matches: 8. Incomplete CDR3 DNA: TGTGCCATCAGTGAGGGACTAGCGGGAGGCCGTAGGGATGAG. It codes for CAISEGLAGGRRDE. The full CDR3 sequence reads CAISEGLAGGRRDEQFF.

This clone is called medium-sized based on its frequency. The CDR3 end lies 3 residues beyond the end of the read and is filled in from the germline J gene. The gene calls are TRBV10-3 and TRBJ2-2; D uncertain. CDR3 length: 13 residues. Germline CDR1 and CDR2: ENHRY and SYGVKD. V was clipped by 5 bases and J by 4 bases, with 8 bases between them. The CDR3 sequence is CAISTPTTGELFF. CDR3 bases read: TGTGCCATCAGTACCCCTACCACCGGGGAG.

With regard to this clone: Read coverage stops 3 residues before the CDR3 terminus; the germline J gene supplies the remainder. This chain joins TRBV5-1 and TRBJ2-5; 12 bases are a match to TRBD1. V lost 4 bases and J lost 7; bases outside the gene matches: 8. Per the germline V gene, CDR1 is SGHRS and CDR2 is YFSETQ. The CDR3 is 15 amino acids. CDR3 DNA, as far as it was read: TGCGCCAGCAGCCCTGGGACAGGGGGCTTCGGGACC. This encodes CASSPGTGGFGT. Given in full, the CDR3 is CASSPGTGGFGTQYF.

Note on this clone: The read is 3 residues too short to cover the CDR3 end, so that end is filled in from the germline J gene. The V gene is TRBV10-3, the J gene TRBJ2-4, with 7 bases lining up with TRBD1. Germline lookup yields CDR1 ENHRY and CDR2 SYGVKD. The CDR3 spans 13 residues. The part of the CDR3 DNA that was read is TGTGCCACCGTTGACAGGGATAGATCGATT. Residues: CATVDRDRSI. The CDR3 in its entirety is CATVDRDRSIQYF.

Comment on this clone: Coverage ceases 3 residues before the CDR3 finishes, and the germline J gene fills in the end. J is TRBJ2-7 and V is TRBV11-3, with 15 bases lining up with TRBD2. Germline V gene lookup returns CDR1 SGHNT and CDR2 YENEEA. The CDR3 totals 14 residues. V trimming: 7 bases; J trimming: 6 bases; junction bases outside the gene matches: 4. The sequenced CDR3 bases are TGTGCCAGCACCCAGGGACTAGCGGGAGGCGAG. Its translation is CASTQGLAGGE. The entire CDR3 sequence reads CASTQGLAGGEQYF.

Concerning this clone itself: The CDR3 end is not reached by the read, which stops 3 residues before it; the germline J gene fills it in. The rearrangement uses TRBV6-2 or TRBV6-3 and TRBJ2-1; D call uncertain. This CDR3 is 16 amino acids long. Germline lookup yields CDR1 MNHEY and CDR2 SVGEGT. The V gene lost 2 bases and the J gene lost 2 bases, with 13 bases spanning the gap. The DNA read from the CDR3 is TGTGCCAGCAGTTACACTCCGGGTTATCCCTACAATGAG. Its protein is CASSYTPGYPYNE. The complete CDR3 reads CASSYTPGYPYNEQFF.

Of note for this clone: The read ends 3 residues before the CDR3 terminus; that terminus is restored from the germline J gene. This chain connects TRBV10-3 to TRBJ2-3; unclear D gene. Per germline, CDR1 ENHRY and CDR2 SYGVKD. Trimming removed 3 bases from V and 0 bases from J, with 7 bases in between. CDR3 length: 14 residues. The sequenced CDR3 bases are TGTGCCATCAGTGATTCAACTAGCACAGATACG. It specifies CAISDSTSTDT. The entire CDR3 is CAISDSTSTDTQYF.

Concerning this clone itself: The read terminates 3 residues ahead of where the CDR3 ends, so the germline J gene completes it. The rearrangement uses TRBV18 and TRBJ1-2, with a possible D match to TRBD1 (5 bases). The CDR3 is made up of 17 amino acids. CDR1 is KGHSH, CDR2 LQKENI, per germline. CDR3 sequence reads: CASSPTRGTSGADTYTF. CDR3 bases read: TGTGCCAGCTCACCGACAAGAGGGACTAGCGGGGCAGATACC.

Details on this clone: The read terminates 3 residues before the CDR3 end, so the remaining end is supplied by the germline J gene. The chain couples TRBV19 to TRBJ2-7; 8 bases fit TRBD1. Unmatched junction bases numbered 7, after V lost 6 bases and J lost 3 bases. CDR3 size: 14 residues. Germline values: CDR1 LNHDA, CDR2 SQIVND (reference sequence). CDR3 DNA, as far as it was read: TGTGCCAGTAGATCCACAGGGGGAGGCTACGAG. Translating it yields CASRSTGGGYE. The CDR3 in its entirety is CASRSTGGGYEQYF.

On this clone itself: Read coverage stops 3 residues before the CDR3 terminus; the germline J gene supplies the remainder. V is TRBV5-1 and J is TRBJ2-1, with TRBD2 matching over 8 bases. V was clipped by 4 bases and J by 5 bases; unmatched bases: 2. The germline V gene has CDR1 SGHRS and CDR2 YFSETQ. This CDR3 contains 13 residues. The sequenced part of the CDR3 DNA is TGCGCCAGCAGCCCGGGGGGGGACAATGAG. Translation gives CASSPGGDNE. The complete CDR3 reads CASSPGGDNEQFF.

Comment on this clone: Read sequence stops 3 residues before the CDR3 end, and the germline J gene provides the missing end. The genes are TRBV6-1 and TRBJ1-5, with unresolved D. This CDR3 is built from 14 residues. Germline lookup yields CDR1 MNHNS and CDR2 SASEGT. V was shortened by 0 bases and J by 2 bases, with 5 bases between the two germline ends. This CDR3 reads CASSEAPGNQPQHF. CDR3 DNA, as far as it was read: TGTGCCAGCAGTGAAGCCCCAGGCAATCAGCCC.